Below are 21 T cell receptor beta chains sequenced from a single sample in a study of blood T cell repertoires in COVID-19. Sequenced by immunoSEQ multiplex PCR; TCRdb stores in-frame clones only, minus some. The profile shows 180,000 or so clones, over 80% of them singletons. Sequencing was carried out using PBMCs or T cells enriched from blood (not recorded which). The receptor set was obtained from a woman aged 50 to 60 who had recovered from COVID-19.

The V and J genes are TRBV7-2 and TRBJ2-6; the D is unclear. Per germline, CDR1 SGHTA and CDR2 FQGNSA. Deletions cut 1 base from V and 0 bases from J, with 7 bases between. This CDR3 is built from 16 residues. For the CDR3, the DNA is TGTGCCAGCAGCTTAGTTATGGCCTCTGGGGCCAACGTCCTGACTTTC. Amino acid sequence: CASSLVMASGANVLTF.

V is TRBV28 and J is TRBJ2-1; D ambiguous. The germline V gene has CDR1 MDHEN and CDR2 SYDVKM. CDR3 length: 14 residues. Trimming took off 2 bases at V and 0 bases at J, with 5 bases between the two ends. The DNA for the CDR3 is TGTGCCAGCAGTTTACGTATCTCCTACAATGAGCAGTTCTTC. Amino acid sequence: CASSLRISYNEQFF.

This clone was counted once. The chain employs TRBV5-5 and TRBJ2-3; 8 bases line up with TRBD2. Germline values: CDR1 SGHKS, CDR2 YYEKEE (reference sequence). The CDR3 length is 15 residues. The V segment lost 4 bases and the J segment 4 bases; nucleotides outside the gene matches: 8. DNA for the CDR3: TGTGCCAGCAGCCTGATGACTAGCGCCTCAGATACGCAGTATTTT. It yields the protein CASSLMTSASDTQYF.

The genes are TRBV15 and TRBJ1-4; 7 bases agree with TRBD1. The germline V gene has CDR1 LNHNV and CDR2 YYDKDF (reference sequence). This CDR3 is 17 amino acids long. With 4 bases clipped from V and 7 bases from J, the junction kept 15 bases outside the gene matches. The CDR3 is CATSNWTGTTRLEKLFF. CDR3 DNA sequence: TGTGCCACCAGCAACTGGACAGGCACCACAAGGCTTGAAAAACTGTTTTTT.

The V gene is TRBV6-4, the J gene TRBJ2-1; TRBD1 agrees at 7 bases. Unmatched junction bases numbered 2, after V lost 0 bases and J lost 6 bases. Germline CDR1 MRHNA, CDR2 SNTAGT. The CDR3 runs 14 residues. The CDR3 protein is CASSDSGQLNEQFF. The CDR3 DNA sequence: TGTGCCAGCAGTGACTCGGGACAGCTCAATGAGCAGTTCTTC.

Concerning this clone itself: Distinct nucleotide sequences in the sample also encode this CDR3. This chain uses TRBV12-3 or TRBV12-4 with TRBJ1-2; D remains unclear. Trimming stripped 6 bases from V and 4 bases from J, with 9 bases between. The length of the CDR3 is 12 residues. CDR3 in amino acids: CASSPTGYGYTF. For the CDR3, the DNA is TGTGCCAGCAGCCCGACGGGCTATGGCTACACCTTC.

The chain recombines TRBV7-2 with TRBJ2-2; a weak D match, TRBD2 (7 bases). CDR1 and CDR2 from the germline V gene are SGHTA and FQGNSA. Trimming cost V 6 bases and J 2 bases, with 22 bases left between them. This CDR3 has 18 amino acids. The CDR3 here is CASSRKRTGGTNTGELFF. For the CDR3, the DNA is TGTGCCAGCAGTCGTAAAAGGACGGGGGGCACAAACACCGGGGAGCTGTTTTTT.

The V gene is TRBV30, the J gene TRBJ1-2; tentative D call: TRBD1 (6 bases). Deletions cut 3 bases from V and 14 bases from J, with 13 bases between. Germline CDR1 is GTSNPN and CDR2 is SVGIG (reference sequence). The CDR3 loop spans 10 amino acids. CDR3 loop: CAWSSGEWTF. Written as DNA, the CDR3 is TGTGCCTGGAGCTCAGGGGAGTGGACCTTC.

The J gene is TRBJ1-1, the V gene TRBV11-3; tentative D call: TRBD1 (6 bases). CDR1 is SGHNT, CDR2 YENEEA, per germline. The CDR3 runs to 15 residues. Trimming shortened V by 4 bases and J by 1 base, and 13 bases separated the two germline ends. The CDR3 region has the DNA TGTGCCAGCAGCTCCGGCACAGGGTCGAACACTGAAGCTTTCTTT. Amino acid sequence: CASSSGTGSNTEAFF.

The chain uses TRBV15 and TRBJ2-1, with D perhaps TRBD2 (6 bases). The CDR3 runs to 15 residues. Deletions cut 5 bases from V and 5 bases from J, with 16 bases between. The V gene's germline CDR1 is LNHNV and CDR2 YYDKDF (reference sequence). The CDR3 is CATSPPRGINNEQFF. CDR3 DNA sequence: TGTGCCACCAGCCCCCCCCGGGGGATTAACAATGAGCAGTTCTTC.

V and J are TRBV5-1 and TRBJ2-5, with TRBD1 matching over 9 bases. Trimming took 4 bases from V and 4 from J; bases not matched to a gene: 5. This CDR3 comprises 14 residues. The germline CDR1 and CDR2 sequences are SGHRS and YFSETQ. CDR3 sequence (DNA): TGCGCCAGCAGCCGGGGACAGGGTCCAGAGACCCAGTACTTC. This codes for CASSRGQGPETQYF. Drawing the rest from reference TRBV5-1 and TRBJ2-5, the complete variable domain is KAGVTQTPRYLIKTRGQQVTLSCSPISGHRSVSWYQQTPGQGLQFLFEYFSETQRNKGNFPGRFSGRQFSNSRSEMNVSTLELGDSALYLCASSRGQGPETQYFGPGTRLLVL.

This clone has just one count. The gene calls are TRBV27 and TRBJ1-1; TRBD1 matches at 8 bases. The V segment lost 4 bases and the J segment 0 bases; nucleotides outside the gene matches: 7. Germline V CDR1 and CDR2: MNHEY, SMNVEV (reference sequence). CDR3 length equals 16 residues. CDR3 nucleotide sequence: TGTGCCAGCAGTTCGGACAGGGTGGTAATGAACACTGAAGCTTTCTTT. Translating gives CASSSDRVVMNTEAFF.

This clone appeared a few times. The chain carries TRBV19 and TRBJ1-2; no firm D call. V lost 6 bases and J 0 bases, leaving 11 bases between the germline ends. This CDR3 contains 14 residues. Germline V CDR1 and CDR2: LNHDA, SQIVND (reference sequence). Here the CDR3 DNA reads TGTGCCAGTAGCTCACGAGGGCCTAACTATGGCTACACCTTC. Its protein product is CASSSRGPNYGYTF.

The V gene is TRBV2, the J gene TRBJ2-5; D is perhaps TRBD2 (6 bases). Germline CDR1 and CDR2: SNHLY and FYNNEI. Trimming cost V 8 bases and J 5 bases, with 12 bases left between them. CDR3 size: 12 residues. The CDR3 nucleotides read TGTGCCAGCCAGCTGGAGGGCGAGACCCAGTACTTC. Residues: CASQLEGETQYF.

The chain couples TRBV30 to TRBJ1-2; TRBD1 matches 8 bases. The CDR3 sequence is 12 residues long. With 3 bases clipped from V and 7 bases from J, the junction kept 4 bases outside the gene matches. Germline assignment: CDR1 GTSNPN and CDR2 SVGIG (reference sequence). The CDR3 sequence is CAWRATGAGYTF. The CDR3, as DNA: TGTGCCTGGAGAGCGACAGGGGCTGGCTACACCTTC.

The chain carries TRBV7-8 and TRBJ1-2; 7 nucleotides align to TRBD1. This CDR3 comprises 15 residues. The ends lost 5 bases at V and 2 bases at J; junction bases unmatched: 8. CDR1 and CDR2 from the germline V gene are SGHVS and FQNEAQ. The CDR3, as DNA: TGTGCCAGCAGCCCAAGGACAGGAGGGAACTATGGCTACACCTTC. Protein sequence: CASSPRTGGNYGYTF.

This clone has just one count. This chain links TRBV18 with TRBJ2-3, with 9 bases fitting TRBD1. CDR3 length: 15 amino acids. V lost 3 bases and J lost 0; bases outside the gene matches: 1. Germline V gene lookup returns CDR1 KGHSH and CDR2 LQKENI. The CDR3 reads CASSPGQGSTDTQYF. CDR3 coding DNA: TGTGCCAGCTCACCGGGACAGGGAAGCACAGATACGCAGTATTTT.

The chain carries TRBV4-2 and TRBJ1-2; 7 bases match TRBD1. This CDR3 has 16 residues. With 0 bases clipped from V and 4 bases from J, the junction kept 8 bases outside the gene matches. The germline gives CDR1 LGHNA, CDR2 YNFKEQ. CDR3 sequence: CASSQDRRSGGYGYTF. CDR3 in DNA: TGTGCCAGCAGCCAAGATAGACGTTCAGGGGGCTATGGCTACACCTTC.

The rearrangement joins TRBV5-4 to TRBJ1-2; 9 positions agree with TRBD1. CDR1 is SGHNT and CDR2 is YYREEE in the germline V gene (reference sequence). The CDR3 contains 14 residues. V lost 4 bases, J lost 13 bases, and 14 bases stayed unmatched. CDR3 sequence reads: CASSAPRDRAPPTF. The CDR3 DNA follows: TGTGCCAGCAGCGCACCCCGGGACAGGGCCCCCCCCACCTTC.

The chain combines TRBV19 with TRBJ1-1; a possible D gene is TRBD1 (6 bases). CDR1 is LNHDA, CDR2 SQIVND, per germline (reference sequence). CDR3 size: 13 residues. The V end lost 4 bases, the J end lost 1 base, and 7 bases lay between the germline ends. CDR3 sequence reads: CASSTGQNTEAFF. The DNA of the CDR3 is TGTGCCAGTAGTACGGGACAGAACACTGAAGCTTTCTTT.

This chain uses TRBV2 with TRBJ1-4; a weak D match, TRBD1 (6 bases). CDR1 is SNHLY, CDR2 FYNNEI, per germline. This CDR3 has 13 residues. V dropped 2 bases and J dropped 10 bases, with 11 bases sitting between them. In DNA form, the CDR3 reads TGTGCCAGCAGTGAAATCCCCAGGGGAAAACTGTTTTTT. Translated, it gives CASSEIPRGKLFF.